The clone carrying this TCR beta chain was counted ten times or more. Unique molecular identifiers were built into the TCRbeta library. A single record per CDR3 protein comes from TCRdb applying MiXCR to the PCR reads. Of a few hundred thousand distinct CDR3 sequences listed, about 10% are singletons. This sample was included in a study of T-cell reconstitution after alpha-beta-depleted transplantation in children. The CDR3 has 14 residues. V was cut by 5 bases and J by 7 bases, with 15 bases left in between. This sequence originates from a human donor who donated a stem cell graft to a child with SCID. The sample here was PBMCs from the stem cell graft donor, taken from the stem cell graft. The chain links TRBV12-3 or TRBV12-4 to TRBJ1-5; tentatively, D is TRBD1 (6 bases). The CDR3 reads CASSQGRSGQPQHF. The DNA of the CDR3 is TGTGCCAGCAGTCAGGGGCGGTCGGGCCAGCCCCAGCATTTT.